These 8 T cell receptor beta chains were all obtained from the same sample, sequenced in a study of metastatic and nonmetastatic thyroid tumors. TCRdb used MiXCR to call clones anew from the PCR reads. The table records about 92,000 clones, about 16% of them present only once. Thyroid surgery was preceded by no treatment in any patient. Sequenced sample: blood. The receptors stem from a female donor with papillary thyroid cancer or a benign thyroid nodule (not recorded which). Some clones in this sample may be carry-over from other donors' samples.

This clone showed up many times. The V gene is TRBV6-1, the J gene TRBJ2-7; unclear D gene. Germline V gene lookup returns CDR1 MNHNS and CDR2 SASEGT. The CDR3 length is 13 residues. V was pared by 8 bases and J by 3 bases, with 14 bases between. The CDR3 region is CASGMAWNYEQYF. The CDR3 nucleotides read TGTGCCAGCGGGATGGCCTGGAACTACGAGCAGTACTTC.

This clone was recorded at least ten times. This chain connects TRBV7-2 to TRBJ2-5; TRBD1 matches 9 bases. The germline V gene encodes CDR1 SGHTA and CDR2 FQGNSA. With 5 bases clipped from V and 5 bases from J, the junction kept 9 bases outside the gene matches. The CDR3 has 15 amino acids. The CDR3 DNA follows: TGTGCCAGCAGCCAAAGGGGACAGGGTGCGGAGACCCAGTACTTC. This encodes CASSQRGQGAETQYF.

In this sample, this clone turned up many times. The chain recombines TRBV5-1 with TRBJ2-2; a possible D gene is TRBD1 (6 bases). With 4 bases removed from V and 0 bases from J, the gap between germline ends came to 10 bases. The CDR3 totals 15 residues. Germline V gene lookup returns CDR1 SGHRS and CDR2 YFSETQ. CDR3 region: CASSRRTANTGELFF. In DNA form, the CDR3 reads TGCGCCAGCAGCCGACGGACAGCGAACACCGGGGAGCTGTTTTTT.

This clone was counted ten times or more. The chain employs TRBV12-3 or TRBV12-4 and TRBJ2-7; a weak D match, TRBD1 (6 bases). Trimming stripped 5 bases from V and 6 bases from J, with 14 bases between. The length of the CDR3 is 13 residues. The DNA of the CDR3 is TGTGCCAGCAGTGTATACAGGGAAGGCGAGCAGTACTTC. Residues: CASSVYREGEQYF.

This clone was seen at least ten times. The chain links TRBV6-1 to TRBJ2-1; D unclear. Germline CDR1 is MNHNS and CDR2 is SASEGT. This CDR3 is 15 amino acids long. V was clipped by 8 bases and J by 0 bases, with 14 bases between them. The CDR3, as DNA: TGTGCCAGCGCACCCAGCCGATACTCCTACAATGAGCAGTTCTTC. This gives the protein CASAPSRYSYNEQFF.

For this clone: A clone one base away is much larger, so this may be a read error. The chain recombines TRBV4-1 with TRBJ2-7, with TRBD2 identical over 9 bases. Germline V gives CDR1 MGHRA, CDR2 YSYEKL. There are 14 residues in the CDR3. CDR3 coding DNA: TGCACCAGCAGCAGGGCTAGCGGGGATTACGAGCAGTACTTC. The encoded protein is CTSSRASGDYEQYF.

This clone was seen repeatedly, ten times or more. The chain uses TRBV13 and TRBJ2-1; TRBD2 aligns across 7 bases. Germline V CDR1 and CDR2: PRHDT, FYEKMQ (reference sequence). This CDR3 contains 16 residues. V was clipped by 1 base and J by 3 bases; unmatched bases: 6. The CDR3, as DNA: TGTGCCAGCAGCTTAGAGGGGACTAACTACTACAATGAGCAGTTCTTC. Residues: CASSLEGTNYYNEQFF.

Remarks on this clone: The junction does not match germline at one end; this may be a read error. This sequence joins TRBV6-1 and TRBJ1-2; a weak D match, TRBD1 (5 bases). Germline CDR1 reads MNHNS; CDR2 reads SASEGT. CDR3 length equals 13 residues. The CDR3 region is CASSPGRTYVYTF. The CDR3 nucleotides read TGTGCCAGCAGCCCCGGACGGACATATGTCTACACCTTC.